The next 17 T cell receptor beta chains were all read from a single sample in a study of cytomegalovirus exposure and HLA in healthy donors (dated by TCRdb to 2015 to 2018). Library construction relied on the immunoSEQ multiplex PCR assay. A mixture of 60 forward primers for TCR Vbeta segments and 13 reverse primers for TCR Jbeta segments was used in the multiplex PCR. TCRdb retrieved this table from immuneACCESS and kept in-frame rearrangements only. Not all clones are present; in checked studies, unresolved V genes account for under half, and no reason is known for the remainder. Counted in this sample were fewer than 110,000 clones; around 73% of them appeared once. Jointly, the top ten make up roughly 8.2% of the sample. Sequenced material: PBMCs. All receptors derive from a man aged 25-45 years in good health and CMV-seronegative.

The J gene is TRBJ2-3, the V gene TRBV5-1, with TRBD1 matching 8 bases. V dropped 0 bases and J dropped 10; count of bases not matched to a gene: 1. There are 12 residues in the CDR3. Germline V gives CDR1 SGHRS, CDR2 YFSETQ. In nucleotides, the CDR3 is TGCGCCAGCAGCTTGGAGGACAGGGCGCAGTATTTT. This gives the protein CASSLEDRAQYF.

This chain joins TRBV2 and TRBJ1-1; D call uncertain. V was pared by 4 bases and J by 11 bases, with 14 bases between. The germline CDR1 and CDR2 sequences are SNHLY and FYNNEI. This CDR3 has 12 residues. CDR3 nucleotides: TGTGCCAGCAGTGCGTTGAGGGAGGGCGCTTTCTTT. Protein: CASSALREGAFF.

V gene TRBV18 combines with J gene TRBJ2-3; no clear D gene. V gave up 6 bases and J gave up 3 bases, with 4 bases separating them. There are 11 residues in the CDR3. The germline CDR1 and CDR2 sequences are KGHSH and LQKENI. CDR3 sequence: CASSMTDTQYF. The CDR3 DNA reads as TGTGCCAGCTCCATGACAGATACGCAGTATTTT.

This clone was counted between two and nine times. This sequence joins TRBV5-1 and TRBJ2-3; TRBD2 aligns across 13 bases. This CDR3 is 17 amino acids long. V gave up 3 bases and J gave up 2 bases; unmatched junction bases: 6. Germline CDR1 and CDR2: SGHRS and YFSETQ. CDR3 sequence reads: CASSSTSGRADTDTQYF. For the CDR3, the DNA is TGCGCCAGCAGCTCAACTAGCGGGAGGGCCGACACAGATACGCAGTATTTT.

Note on this clone: The same CDR3 arises from other DNA sequences in this sample as well. The V call is TRBV19, the J call TRBJ2-7, with D perhaps TRBD2 (6 bases). Germline V gene sequence: CDR1 LNHDA, CDR2 SQIVND (reference sequence). V was shortened by 4 bases and J by 0 bases, with 10 bases between the two germline ends. The CDR3 covers 14 residues. In DNA, the CDR3 is TGTGCCAGTAGTACGCGGGGAGGCTCCTACGAGCAGTACTTC. Translation gives CASSTRGGSYEQYF.

The chain uses TRBV9 and TRBJ2-3; 10 bases map to TRBD2. J lost 2 bases, V lost 1 base, and 7 bases had no gene match. The CDR3 has 17 residues. CDR1 is SGDLS and CDR2 is YYNGEE in the germline V gene. The CDR3 nucleotides are TGTGCCAGCAGCGTAAGGGGGCTAGCGGGGGCCACAGATACGCAGTATTTT. It encodes CASSVRGLAGATDTQYF.

This chain links TRBV27 with TRBJ2-3, with 7 bases that match TRBD1. This CDR3 is 15 amino acids long. Germline CDR1 reads MNHEY; CDR2 reads SMNVEV (reference sequence). V trimming: 2 bases; J trimming: 1 base; junction bases outside the gene matches: 3. CDR3 residues: CASSLDDRGTDTQYF. In DNA, the CDR3 is TGTGCCAGCAGTTTAGATGACAGGGGCACAGATACGCAGTATTTT.

The chain employs TRBV7-2 and TRBJ1-5, with 10 bases fitting TRBD1. The germline gives CDR1 SGHTA, CDR2 FQGNSA. V lost 3 bases, J lost 0 bases, and 8 bases stayed unmatched. The CDR3 length is 18 residues. For the CDR3, the DNA is TGTGCCAGCAGCTTCCAATCCGGGACAGGGGTTAGCAATCAGCCCCAGCATTTT. This translates into CASSFQSGTGVSNQPQHF.

This chain uses TRBV11-2 with TRBJ2-2, with 15 bases matching TRBD2. CDR1 and CDR2 (germline): SGHAT, FQNNGV. V lost 5 bases, J lost 6 bases, and 10 bases stayed unmatched. The CDR3 is made up of 18 amino acids. Here the CDR3 reads CASSRTSGGAGHAGELFF. The CDR3 DNA reads TGTGCCAGCAGCCGGACTAGCGGGGGGGCGGGTCATGCCGGGGAGCTGTTTTTT.

In this sample, this clone turned up once. One end of the junction does not line up with germline, which may come from a read error. Other DNA sequences in the same sample also yield this CDR3. This sequence joins TRBV6-5 and TRBJ2-7, with 9 nucleotides matching TRBD2. The CDR3 is made up of 14 amino acids. Germline loops: CDR1 MNHEY, CDR2 SVGAGI. The CDR3 is CASSAGGNPYEQYF. Here the CDR3 DNA reads TGTGCCAGCTCGGCGGGAGGGAACCCCTACGAGCAATACTTC.

This chain connects TRBV6-5 to TRBJ2-7; TRBD1 is a possible D gene (5 bases). Germline lookup yields CDR1 MNHEY and CDR2 SVGAGI. Trimming took 6 bases from V and 0 from J, leaving 15 bases between them. The CDR3 sequence is 15 residues long. As DNA, the CDR3 is TGTGCCAGCAGGAGCTCAGGGTCAGCCTCCTACGAGCAGTACTTC. This encodes CASRSSGSASYEQYF.

There are a few counts of this clone. The chain uses TRBV18 and TRBJ1-5, with 7 bases that match TRBD1. Germline V gives CDR1 KGHSH, CDR2 LQKENI. CDR3 length: 15 amino acids. After removal of 3 bases from V and 2 bases from J, the junction contained 4 bases not matched to a gene. The CDR3: CASSPEGQGNQPQHF. In DNA form, the CDR3 reads TGTGCCAGCTCACCGGAAGGACAGGGCAATCAGCCCCAGCATTTT.

V usage is TRBV7-9 and J usage is TRBJ1-2, with 9 nucleotides matching TRBD1. The V and J ends lost 1 base and 7 bases, in that order; junction bases with no gene match: 7. CDR3 length equals 15 residues. Germline CDR1 SEHNR, CDR2 FQNEAQ (reference sequence). CDR3 region: CASSLVMGTGLGYTF. In DNA form, the CDR3 reads TGTGCCAGCAGCTTAGTGATGGGGACAGGGCTTGGCTACACCTTC.

The chain links TRBV7-9 to TRBJ2-7; D is possibly TRBD2 (7 bases). Trimming removed 5 bases at V and 5 bases at J, with 16 bases between. Germline lookup yields CDR1 SEHNR and CDR2 FQNEAQ (reference sequence). The CDR3 covers 14 residues. The CDR3 region has the DNA TGTGCCAGCAGCGCCCGGGCGGGGGCGAACGAGCAGTACTTC. Translation: CASSARAGANEQYF.

The CDR3 nucleotides are TGTGCCAGCAGCAAAGGTAGGACACCTGGAAACACCATATATTTT. This translates into CASSKGRTPGNTIYF. This rearrangement joins TRBV21-1 to TRBJ1-3; the tabulated D call, TRBD1, remains unverified against the DNA. TRBV21-1 is a listed pseudogene. This CDR3 has 15 residues.

The V gene is TRBV10-1, the J gene TRBJ2-5; TRBD1 is a possible D gene (6 bases). The CDR3 runs to 14 residues. V was cut by 4 bases and J by 3 bases, with 12 bases left in between. CDR1 is WNHNN and CDR2 is SYGVQD in the germline V gene (reference sequence). Here the CDR3 DNA reads TGCGCCAGCAGTGTCGGACAGATGGAAGAGACCCAGTACTTC. Its protein product is CASSVGQMEETQYF.

The V gene is TRBV29-1, the J gene TRBJ2-5; 9 nucleotides line up with TRBD1. Germline V gene data show CDR1 as SQVTM and CDR2 as ANQGSEA. V lost 4 bases, J lost 4 bases, and 7 bases stayed unmatched. The CDR3 sequence is 14 residues long. This CDR3 is CSVGPGQGTETQYF. CDR3 sequence (DNA): TGCAGCGTTGGTCCGGGACAGGGAACAGAGACCCAGTACTTC.